This T cell receptor (beta chain) was identified in a study of patients and donors after allogeneic stem cell transplantation. There are 14 residues in the CDR3. Germline CDR1 and CDR2: MNHEY and SMNVEV (reference sequence). Between the trimmed V and J ends, which lost 4 bases and 8 bases, there was a span of 15 bases. Each CDR3 protein is one row after TCRdb ran MiXCR on the RT-PCR reads. The sample comprises around 150,000 distinct CDR3 sequences, about two fifths of which are singletons, and about 50% rests with the top ten. This clonotype occurred a few times. The sequenced sample was blood, either unsorted or a sorted T cell fraction (not recorded which). The clonotype originates from a human donor who was either an allogeneic HSCT recipient or a stem cell or donor lymphocyte infusion donor (not recorded which). It is not recorded whose cells these are; they may come from a transplant donor. This rearrangement joins TRBV27 to TRBJ2-1; tentative D call: TRBD1 (5 bases). The DNA of the CDR3 is TGTGCCAGCAGTTGGGGCAGGTCCAGCCATGAGCAGTTCTTC. Amino acid sequence: CASSWGRSSHEQFF.